This T cell receptor (beta chain) was sequenced during a study of cytomegalovirus exposure and HLA in healthy donors. Study context: The early release's HLA-typed donors yielded about 85 million unique TCRs. Findings of the study overall: The investigators catalogued about 170 TCR beta chains as cytomegalovirus-associated. Donor immune exposure was known only as CMV serostatus.

As regards this clone: Its target is not known.

The CDR3 contains 13 residues. Losses at the gene ends were 2 bases for V and 6 bases for J; bases not matched to a gene: 3. Germline V CDR1 and CDR2: PRHDT, FYEKMQ (reference sequence). Both 60 Vbeta primers and 13 Jbeta primers went into the PCR. The protocol was immunoSEQ multiplex PCR, while the TCRdb copy is restricted to in-frame clones and leaves out a portion. In the table there are tens of thousands of clones, roughly 65% of which are singletons. V gene TRBV13 combines with J gene TRBJ1-2, with 7 bases fitting TRBD1. The source of this sequence is a male donor in good health and CMV-seropositive. The specimen was PBMCs. CDR3 DNA: TGTGCCAGCAGCTTATACAGGGGCGATGGCTACACCTTC. The encoded protein is CASSLYRGDGYTF. The whole variable domain, remainder taken from reference TRBV13 and TRBJ1-2, is AAGVIQSPRHLIKEKRETATLKCYPIPRHDTVYWYQQGPGQDPQFLISFYEKMQSDKGSIPDRFSAQQFSDYHSELNMSSLELGDSALYFCASSLYRGDGYTFGSGTRLTVV.